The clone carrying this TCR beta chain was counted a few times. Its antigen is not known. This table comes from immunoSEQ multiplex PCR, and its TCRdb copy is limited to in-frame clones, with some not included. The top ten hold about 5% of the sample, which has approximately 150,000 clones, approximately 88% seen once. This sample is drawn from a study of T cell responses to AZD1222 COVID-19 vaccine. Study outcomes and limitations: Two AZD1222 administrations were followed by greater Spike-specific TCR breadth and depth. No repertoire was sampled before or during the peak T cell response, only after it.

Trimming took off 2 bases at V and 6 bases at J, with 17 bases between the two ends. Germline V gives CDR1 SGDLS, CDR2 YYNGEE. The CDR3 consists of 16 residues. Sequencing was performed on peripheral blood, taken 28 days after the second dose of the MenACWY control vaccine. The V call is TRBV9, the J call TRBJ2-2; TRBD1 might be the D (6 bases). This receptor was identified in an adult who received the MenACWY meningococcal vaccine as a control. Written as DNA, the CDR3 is TGTGCCAGCAGCGTCTCGTTACAGGGATTGGCCGGGGAGCTGTTTTTT. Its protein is CASSVSLQGLAGELFF.